The 31 T cell receptor beta chains presented below share a single source sample, sequenced in a study of early T cells in non-severe SARS-CoV-2 infection. TCRdb re-derived calls from the 5' RACE reads in MiXCR, one entry per CDR3 protein. Of approximately 50,000 distinct CDR3 sequences detected, about a tenth appear once; the ten largest clones hold 14% to 15%. The sample comprised whole blood. These receptors all come from an adult who was a healthcare worker with PCR-confirmed SARS-CoV-2 infection or an uninfected control (not recorded which).

In its sample, this clonotype was seen many times. The chain carries TRBV6-5 and TRBJ2-1; D not resolved. The CDR3 is 11 amino acids. V was clipped by 8 bases and J by 15 bases, with 17 bases between them. Per germline, CDR1 MNHEY and CDR2 SVGAGI. The CDR3 reads CASGPRAKPFF. CDR3 coding DNA: TGTGCCAGCGGGCCTCGGGCCAAACCGTTCTTC.

The genes are TRBV7-3 and TRBJ2-3, with no clear D. This CDR3 has 14 amino acids. Germline CDR1 and CDR2: SGHTA and FQGTGA. Trimming stripped 5 bases from V and 1 base from J, with 10 bases between. CDR3 in DNA: TGTGCCAGCAGCCATGGAGCTGGCACAGATACGCAGTATTTT. Translating it yields CASSHGAGTDTQYF. The complete variable domain, with remaining parts taken from reference TRBV7-3 and TRBJ2-3, reads GAGVSQTPSNKVTEKGKYVELRCDPISGHTALYWYRQSLGQGPEFLIYFQGTGAADDSGLPNDRFFAVRPEGSVSTLKIQRTERGDSAVYLCASSHGAGTDTQYFGPGTRLTVL.

This clonotype was counted at least ten times. V is TRBV29-1 and J is TRBJ2-7, with 10 bases fitting TRBD1. The CDR3 sequence is 15 residues long. CDR1 and CDR2 (germline): SQVTM, ANQGSEA. Germline trimming cut 6 bases from V and 7 bases from J; bases unmatched to any gene: 15. The DNA of the CDR3 is TGCAGCGTCCTCACCTCCGGGACAGGGGTTAGTGAGCAGTACTTC. Residues: CSVLTSGTGVSEQYF.

This clonotype was seen many times. The rearrangement links TRBV4-1 to TRBJ2-2; D possibly corresponds to TRBD1 (6 bases). V was clipped by 5 bases and J by 5 bases, with 18 bases between them. The CDR3 is 16 residues long. Germline CDR1 and CDR2: MGHRA and YSYEKL. This CDR3 is CASSYRGRGDTGELFF. CDR3 coding DNA: TGCGCCAGCAGCTACCGCGGCAGGGGTGATACCGGGGAGCTGTTTTTT.

This clonotype has at least ten counts. CDR3 sequence reads: CASSRISGRVHEQYF. The CDR3 coding sequence is TGTGCCAGCAGCCGAATAAGCGGGAGGGTTCACGAGCAGTACTTC. The chain joins TRBV7-8 to TRBJ2-7; 10 nucleotides align to TRBD2. The CDR3 runs 15 residues. CDR1 is SGHVS, CDR2 FQNEAQ, per germline. The junction had 9 bases not matched to a gene; V was cut back by 5 bases and J by 5 bases.

Many counts were recorded for this clonotype. The chain is built from TRBV20-1 and TRBJ2-7; TRBD1 is a possible D gene (5 bases). Germline assignment: CDR1 DFQATT and CDR2 SNEGSKA (reference sequence). Trimming cost V 0 bases and J 0 bases, with 12 bases left between them. This CDR3 has 15 amino acids. The CDR3 bases are TGCAGTGCTAGAGATCCTTTCAGGGACTCCTACGAGCAGTACTTC. Its protein is CSARDPFRDSYEQYF.

This clonotype showed up many times. J is TRBJ2-3 and V is TRBV5-4; 7 bases align to TRBD2. The V gene end was trimmed by 10 bases and the J gene end by 3 bases; junction bases not matched to a gene: 14. Germline values: CDR1 SGHNT, CDR2 YYREEE (reference sequence). CDR3 size: 15 residues. DNA of the CDR3: TGTGCCTTTCAGCTTCGGCGGGAGAAAACAGATACGCAGTATTTT. Protein: CAFQLRREKTDTQYF.

Many counts were recorded for this clonotype. The chain combines TRBV6-1 with TRBJ2-7; D call uncertain. Germline CDR1 and CDR2: MNHNS and SASEGT. This CDR3 has 15 amino acids. Trimming took 6 bases from V and 1 from J, leaving 16 bases between them. DNA of the CDR3: TGTGCCAGCAGCGTTGGGCCACACATTTCCTACGAGCAGTACTTC. It codes for CASSVGPHISYEQYF.

V is TRBV2 and J is TRBJ2-4; D is ambiguous. This CDR3 region has 16 residues. CDR1 and CDR2 from the germline V gene are SNHLY and FYNNEI. V was clipped by 1 base and J by 0 bases, with 10 bases between them. CDR3 sequence (DNA): TGTGCCAGCAGTGAAGGAGGTCGTCGAGCCAAAAACATTCAGTACTTC. This encodes CASSEGGRRAKNIQYF.

This clonotype was observed many times. The V gene is TRBV15, the J gene TRBJ2-6, with D possibly being TRBD1 (6 bases). The germline V and J ends were trimmed by 4 bases and 1 base, with 8 bases remaining between them. This CDR3 comprises 15 residues. Looked up from germline, CDR1 is LNHNV and CDR2 is YYDKDF (reference sequence). The CDR3 bases are TGTGCCACCAGCAAGACAGGATCTGGGGCCAACGTCCTGACTTTC. This codes for CATSKTGSGANVLTF.

This clonotype was seen many times. This chain's CDR3 is CSATRLRPGNQETQYF. The CDR3 DNA reads as TGCAGTGCTACCCGCCTGCGTCCGGGGAACCAAGAGACCCAGTACTTC. The chain carries TRBV20-1 and TRBJ2-5, with a possible D match to TRBD2 (5 bases). This CDR3 contains 16 residues. Germline V gene data show CDR1 as DFQATT and CDR2 as SNEGSKA (reference sequence). V shed 4 bases and J shed 0 bases, with 18 bases lying between them.

For this clonotype: This may be a read error: a much more frequent sequence differs by one nucleotide. This chain links TRBV12-3 or TRBV12-4 with TRBJ1-2; D is undetermined. With 6 bases removed from V and 8 bases from J, the gap between germline ends came to 22 bases. The CDR3 consists of 15 residues. CDR3 sequence reads: CASSPQPTRASGYTF. The CDR3 DNA follows: TGTGCCAGCAGCCCACAACCGACAAGGGCGAGCGGCTACACCTTC.

The table lists this clonotype with a few counts. The chain recombines TRBV5-6 with TRBJ2-3; D is perhaps TRBD1 (5 bases). Trimming took 0 bases from V and 3 from J, leaving 8 bases between them. The germline CDR1 and CDR2 sequences are SGHDT and YYEEEE. The CDR3 loop spans 14 amino acids. The CDR3 spells CASSLGRGTDTQYF. The CDR3 nucleotides read TGTGCCAGCAGCTTGGGTAGGGGAACAGATACGCAGTATTTT.

The genes are TRBV7-9 and TRBJ2-1; D may be TRBD1 or TRBD2 (5 bases each). CDR1 is SEHNR and CDR2 is FQNEAQ in the germline V gene (reference sequence). This CDR3 has 14 amino acids. V was cut by 1 base and J by 7 bases, with 11 bases left in between. CDR3 sequence: CASSLVGDSNEQFF. The CDR3 nucleotides read TGTGCCAGCAGCTTAGTGGGGGATAGTAATGAGCAGTTCTTC.

V is TRBV27 and J is TRBJ1-1; weak D call: TRBD1 (5 bases). CDR1 is MNHEY and CDR2 is SMNVEV in the germline V gene (reference sequence). The length of the CDR3 is 15 residues. V was trimmed by 1 base and J by 1 base, leaving 10 bases between them. The DNA of the CDR3 is TGTGCCAGCAGTTTATGGGCTGACAGGAACACTGAAGCTTTCTTT. It encodes CASSLWADRNTEAFF.

On this clonotype: A much larger clonotype is one base distant, so this may be a read error. The chain has TRBV7-4 and TRBJ1-4, with D possibly being TRBD1 (6 bases). Germline loops: CDR1 SGHVT, CDR2 SQSDAQ. Trimming left V 5 bases short and J 2 bases short, with 12 bases between. The CDR3 is 15 residues long. CDR3 residues: CASSHRGPTNEKLFF. In DNA, the CDR3 is TGTGCCAGCAGCCATCGGGGGCCCACTAATGAAAAACTGTTTTTT.

This clonotype was recorded at least ten times. The CDR3 DNA follows: TGTGCCAGCAGCGTAGATCTCGCCGGGGAGCTGTTTTTT. Protein product: CASSVDLAGELFF. The gene calls are TRBV9 and TRBJ2-2; D not certain. Germline V gives CDR1 SGDLS, CDR2 YYNGEE. V was clipped by 0 bases and J by 6 bases, with 6 bases between them. The CDR3 is 13 amino acids.

The sample holds one count of this clonotype. This chain links TRBV9 with TRBJ1-6; no firm D call. The CDR3 has 14 residues. CDR1 and CDR2 (germline): SGDLS, YYNGEE. The V gene lost 0 bases and the J gene lost 6 bases, with 7 bases spanning the gap. CDR3 in amino acids: CASSVGAGNSPLHF. CDR3 sequence (DNA): TGTGCCAGCAGCGTAGGAGCGGGTAATTCACCCCTCCACTTT.

This clonotype was recorded many times. This chain links TRBV7-6 with TRBJ2-2; D is unclear. Germline V gene data show CDR1 as SGHVS and CDR2 as FNYEAQ. The ends were cut back, 4 bases at V and 1 base at J, with 7 bases in the middle. The CDR3 is 14 amino acids. The DNA for the CDR3 is TGTGCCAGCAGCTCACTGATGAACACCGGGGAGCTGTTTTTT. It translates to CASSSLMNTGELFF.

The genes are TRBV24-1 and TRBJ2-7; perhaps TRBD2 as D (6 bases). V shed 7 bases and J shed 4 bases, with 10 bases lying between them. Germline CDR1 and CDR2: KGHDR and SFDVKD. CDR3 length: 12 residues. This chain's CDR3 is CATSPGGYEQYF. In nucleotides, the CDR3 is TGTGCCACCAGCCCAGGAGGGTACGAGCAGTACTTC.

This clonotype was counted many times. V gene TRBV6-5 combines with J gene TRBJ1-1; the match to TRBD1 covers 10 bases. The germline gives CDR1 MNHEY, CDR2 SVGAGI. The V and J ends lost 5 bases and 4 bases, in that order; junction bases with no gene match: 10. CDR3 size: 16 residues. The CDR3 sequence: CASSQDRGYVGTEAFF. The CDR3 nucleotides are TGTGCCAGCAGTCAGGACAGGGGGTATGTGGGCACTGAAGCTTTCTTT.

This clonotype showed up just a few times. The DNA for the CDR3 is TGTGCCAGCTCACCACGAGGAGGGGGCACAGATACGCAGTATTTT. Translated, it gives CASSPRGGGTDTQYF. This chain connects TRBV18 to TRBJ2-3, with D perhaps TRBD2 (6 bases). Trimming took 1 base from V and 1 from J, leaving 9 bases between them. Germline V gene lookup returns CDR1 KGHSH and CDR2 LQKENI. The CDR3 runs 15 residues.

This clonotype occurred many times. This chain connects TRBV4-3 to TRBJ1-1; D is ambiguous. The CDR3 covers 13 residues. V lost 0 bases and J lost 0, with 2 bases in between. Germline V CDR1 and CDR2: LGHNA, YSLEER. The CDR3 DNA follows: TGCGCCAGCAGCCAAGACGTGAACACTGAAGCTTTCTTT. Its protein product is CASSQDVNTEAFF.

This clonotype is medium-sized (0.01 to 0.1%). The chain employs TRBV11-2 and TRBJ2-4, with 10 positions matching TRBD2. The CDR3 is 17 residues long. Germline loops: CDR1 SGHAT, CDR2 FQNNGV. Unmatched junction bases numbered 6, after V lost 4 bases and J lost 0 bases. DNA of the CDR3: TGTGCCAGCAGCTCCCTACTAGCGGGAAGAGCCAAAAACATTCAGTACTTC. Translating gives CASSSLLAGRAKNIQYF.

Many counts were recorded for this clonotype. This rearrangement joins TRBV5-1 to TRBJ2-2; no clear D. Germline-derived CDR1 and CDR2 are SGHRS and YFSETQ. The V and J ends lost 0 bases and 1 base respectively, with 7 bases between them. The CDR3 loop spans 15 amino acids. The CDR3 coding sequence is TGCGCCAGCAGCTTGGCCCTCGGGAACACCGGGGAGCTGTTTTTT. It encodes CASSLALGNTGELFF.

This clonotype was found many times. This sequence joins TRBV28 and TRBJ2-1, with TRBD2 matching over 12 bases. The CDR3 covers 16 residues. CDR1 and CDR2 from the germline V gene are MDHEN and SYDVKM. J lost 6 bases, V lost 4 bases, and 7 bases had no gene match. Here the CDR3 reads CASSSPASGRANEQFF. DNA for the CDR3: TGTGCCAGCAGTTCCCCCGCTAGCGGGAGGGCCAATGAGCAGTTCTTC.

The V call is TRBV10-3, the J call TRBJ2-3; possibly TRBD2 for D (5 bases). Germline V CDR1 and CDR2: ENHRY, SYGVKD. Trimming pared 0 bases from V and 1 base from J, leaving 8 bases between. This CDR3 spans 15 amino acids. The CDR3 DNA is TGTGCCATCAGTGAGTCAGCCGGGGGCACAGATACGCAGTATTTT. Its protein product is CAISESAGGTDTQYF.

The chain's CDR3 is CASNKWDRLGKDTEAFF. CDR3 in DNA: TGTGCCAGCAACAAATGGGACAGGCTCGGGAAGGACACTGAAGCTTTCTTT. The V gene is TRBV11-2, the J gene TRBJ1-1, with 8 positions matching TRBD1. Germline CDR1 SGHAT, CDR2 FQNNGV. V gave up 7 bases and J gave up 3 bases; unmatched junction bases: 16. This CDR3 contains 17 residues.

This clonotype was counted between two and nine times. This chain joins TRBV7-9 and TRBJ2-4, with 7 bases that match TRBD2. Germline CDR1 and CDR2: SEHNR and FQNEAQ (reference sequence). The V segment lost 2 bases and the J segment 6 bases; nucleotides outside the gene matches: 7. The CDR3 totals 15 residues. Here the CDR3 DNA reads TGTGCCAGCAGCTTATTCTTAAGGGAGGGAAACATTCAGTACTTC. As protein: CASSLFLREGNIQYF.

This clonotype showed up many times. The chain employs TRBV12-3 or TRBV12-4 and TRBJ2-1; D gene uncertain. This CDR3 is built from 13 residues. The ends were cut back, 1 base at V and 5 bases at J, with 6 bases in the middle. The CDR3 spells CASSLGLHNEQFF. In DNA form, the CDR3 reads TGTGCCAGCAGTTTAGGACTGCACAATGAGCAGTTCTTC.

The chain combines TRBV28 with TRBJ2-7; the match to TRBD1 covers 7 bases. The germline gives CDR1 MDHEN, CDR2 SYDVKM. Trimming took 6 bases from V and 3 from J; bases not matched to a gene: 11. This CDR3 is 15 amino acids long. The CDR3 nucleotides read TGTGCCAGCAGCACATACCGGGACAGTGACTACGAGCAGTACTTC. This translates into CASSTYRDSDYEQYF.